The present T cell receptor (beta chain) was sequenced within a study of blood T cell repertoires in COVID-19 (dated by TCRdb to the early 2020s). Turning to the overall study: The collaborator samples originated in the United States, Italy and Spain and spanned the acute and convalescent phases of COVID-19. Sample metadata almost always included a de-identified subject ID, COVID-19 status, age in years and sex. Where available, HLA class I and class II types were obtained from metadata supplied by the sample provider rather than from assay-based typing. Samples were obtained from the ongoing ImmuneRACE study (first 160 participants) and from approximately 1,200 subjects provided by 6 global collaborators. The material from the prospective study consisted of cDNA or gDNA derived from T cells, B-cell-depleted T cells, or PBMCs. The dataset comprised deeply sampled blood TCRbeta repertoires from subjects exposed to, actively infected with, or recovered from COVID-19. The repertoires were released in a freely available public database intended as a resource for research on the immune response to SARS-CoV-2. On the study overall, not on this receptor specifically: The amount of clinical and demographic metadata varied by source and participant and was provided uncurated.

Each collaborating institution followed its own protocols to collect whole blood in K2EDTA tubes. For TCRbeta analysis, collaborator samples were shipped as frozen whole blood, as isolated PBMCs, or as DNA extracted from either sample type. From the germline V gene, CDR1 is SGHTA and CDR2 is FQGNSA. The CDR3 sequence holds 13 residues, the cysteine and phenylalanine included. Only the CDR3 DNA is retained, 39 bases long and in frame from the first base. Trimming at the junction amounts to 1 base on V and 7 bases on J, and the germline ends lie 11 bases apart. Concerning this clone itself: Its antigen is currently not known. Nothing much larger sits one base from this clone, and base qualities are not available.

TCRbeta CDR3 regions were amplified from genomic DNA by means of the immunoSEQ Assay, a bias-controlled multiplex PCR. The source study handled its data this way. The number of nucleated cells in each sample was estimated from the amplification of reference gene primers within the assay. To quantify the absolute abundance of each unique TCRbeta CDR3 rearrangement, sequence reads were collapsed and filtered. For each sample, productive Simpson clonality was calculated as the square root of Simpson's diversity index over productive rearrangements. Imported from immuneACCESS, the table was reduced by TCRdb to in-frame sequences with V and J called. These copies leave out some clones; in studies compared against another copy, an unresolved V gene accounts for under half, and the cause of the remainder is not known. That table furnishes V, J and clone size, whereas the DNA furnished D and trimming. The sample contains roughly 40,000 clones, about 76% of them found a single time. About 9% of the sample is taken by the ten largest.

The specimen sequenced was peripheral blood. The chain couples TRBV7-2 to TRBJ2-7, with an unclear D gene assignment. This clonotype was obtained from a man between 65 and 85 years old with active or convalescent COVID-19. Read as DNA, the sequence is TGTGCCAGCAGCTTAGATATTGGGCGTGAGCAGTACTTC. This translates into CASSLDIGREQYF.